This TCR beta chain was recovered during a study of CD8+CD57+ T cells in acquired aplastic anemia. For CDR3 and TCR beta VDJ profiling, genomic DNA was the template used. One entry per CDR3 protein, called by TCRdb with MiXCR from the reads. The table records some 290,000 distinct CDR3 sequences, approximately 55% of them present only once. The sample holds many counts of this clonotype. Trimming shortened V by 4 bases and J by 4 bases, and 14 bases separated the two germline ends. Germline CDR1 is LNHDA and CDR2 is SQIVND (reference sequence). The CDR3 runs to 15 residues. V and J are TRBV19 and TRBJ2-1, with TRBD1 as a possible D gene (6 bases). The origin of this receptor is a human donor with severe aplastic anemia or a healthy control (not recorded which). Sequenced: sorted CD4+, CD8+, or CD8+CD57+ T cells (not recorded which) from PBMCs. CDR3 nucleotide sequence: TGTGCCAGTAGTACCAGGATGACAGGATACAATGAGCAGTTCTTC. Translated: CASSTRMTGYNEQFF.